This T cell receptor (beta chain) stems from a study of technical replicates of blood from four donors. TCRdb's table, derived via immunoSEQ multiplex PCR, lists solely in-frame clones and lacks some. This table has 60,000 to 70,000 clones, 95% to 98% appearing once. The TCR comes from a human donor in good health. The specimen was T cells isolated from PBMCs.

Written as DNA, the CDR3 is TGCGCCAGCAGCTTAAAGGGGCTATCCTACAATGAGCAGTTCTTC. Amino acid sequence: CASSLKGLSYNEQFF. The chain has TRBV5-1 and TRBJ2-1; D is possibly TRBD1 (5 bases). Germline V gene sequence: CDR1 SGHRS, CDR2 YFSETQ. Trimming shortened V by 2 bases and J by 1 base, and 10 bases separated the two germline ends. This CDR3 is built from 15 residues.